This is a list of T cell receptor beta chains from one sample in a study of cytomegalovirus exposure and HLA in healthy donors. Measured with immunoSEQ multiplex PCR; TCRdb has only the in-frame clones, and not every one. The sample consists of roughly 130,000 clones, 84% of them appearing once. The sequencing input was PBMCs. The origin of the receptors is a woman aged 25 to 39 in good health and CMV-seronegative. The CDR3 runs from the conserved cysteine through the conserved F or W. A D gene is named only where the DNA matches it firmly.

cdr3_aa	d_call	j_call	v_call
CASSVGGTEYNEQFF	TRBD1	TRBJ2-1	TRBV9
CASSYRPGWNTEAFF	-	TRBJ1-1	TRBV6-5
CASSRGLANEKLFF	-	TRBJ1-4	TRBV6-1
CASSQEPAGGPGELFF	TRBD2	TRBJ2-2	TRBV4-2
CASSLGRNTEAFF	-	TRBJ1-1	TRBV5-8
CASTTPNTEAFF	-	TRBJ1-1	TRBV6-1
CASSQDYSTEAFF	-	TRBJ1-1	TRBV4-3
CASRWQANTEAFF	-	TRBJ1-1	TRBV27
CASSREDYYNEQFF	-	TRBJ2-1	TRBV28
CASSVDSDGVNSPLHF	-	TRBJ1-6	TRBV9
CASSPTPRGLVDEQFF	-	TRBJ2-1	TRBV27
CATSRDSRQYSNQPQHF	-	TRBJ1-5	TRBV15
CASSLLAGGYEQYF	TRBD2	TRBJ2-7	TRBV28
CASSPGRGGTEAFF	-	TRBJ1-1	TRBV13
CASRPYRGNTEAFF	TRBD1	TRBJ1-1	TRBV25-1
CASSSGRGTDTQYF	-	TRBJ2-3	TRBV7-6
CASSLGVGVRGQPQHF	-	TRBJ1-5	TRBV7-9
CAIRGREANTEAFF	-	TRBJ1-1	TRBV10-3
CASSTGQGNEKLFF	TRBD1	TRBJ1-4	TRBV7-9
CASSFHYEQYF	-	TRBJ2-7	TRBV28
CASSAQGTHQPQHF	-	TRBJ1-5	TRBV9
CASSEVGAGHAYNEQFF	-	TRBJ2-1	TRBV10-1
CASSLQGFGVTDTQYF	-	TRBJ2-3	TRBV5-1
CASSVRRAGGANVLTF	-	TRBJ2-6	TRBV9
CASSLTGDDTEAFF	TRBD1	TRBJ1-1	TRBV7-8
CASSLGGPGANVLTF	-	TRBJ2-6	TRBV5-1
CASSGQGLDTGELFF	-	TRBJ2-2	TRBV5-6
CASSLEAGTDTQYF	-	TRBJ2-3	TRBV5-1
CASSRGFTEAFF	-	TRBJ1-1	TRBV2
CASSPAAGSGQPQHF	-	TRBJ1-5	TRBV5-1
CASSLQGSNEKLFF	-	TRBJ1-4	TRBV14
CASSFLTGGLEKLFF	TRBD1	TRBJ1-4	TRBV7-9
CASSKDRANTEAFF	TRBD1	TRBJ1-1	TRBV5-1
CASNTGDSGANVLTF	TRBD1	TRBJ2-6	TRBV5-1
CASSKRQGNYGYTF	TRBD1	TRBJ1-2	TRBV5-6
CASTRQSGQAGNTGELFF	TRBD1	TRBJ2-2	TRBV9
CSVGMSGQGATNEKLFF	TRBD1	TRBJ1-4	TRBV29-1
CASSSDRATEAFF	TRBD1	TRBJ1-1	TRBV5-6
CASARDRVYEQYF	TRBD1	TRBJ2-7	TRBV5-1
CASSLDRGQGYTF	TRBD1	TRBJ1-2	TRBV11-2
CASSLVASGQDYGYTF	TRBD1	TRBJ1-2	TRBV5-6
CASNEAVKNQPQHF	-	TRBJ1-5	TRBV28
CASSHQMDSYGYTF	-	TRBJ1-2	TRBV5-7